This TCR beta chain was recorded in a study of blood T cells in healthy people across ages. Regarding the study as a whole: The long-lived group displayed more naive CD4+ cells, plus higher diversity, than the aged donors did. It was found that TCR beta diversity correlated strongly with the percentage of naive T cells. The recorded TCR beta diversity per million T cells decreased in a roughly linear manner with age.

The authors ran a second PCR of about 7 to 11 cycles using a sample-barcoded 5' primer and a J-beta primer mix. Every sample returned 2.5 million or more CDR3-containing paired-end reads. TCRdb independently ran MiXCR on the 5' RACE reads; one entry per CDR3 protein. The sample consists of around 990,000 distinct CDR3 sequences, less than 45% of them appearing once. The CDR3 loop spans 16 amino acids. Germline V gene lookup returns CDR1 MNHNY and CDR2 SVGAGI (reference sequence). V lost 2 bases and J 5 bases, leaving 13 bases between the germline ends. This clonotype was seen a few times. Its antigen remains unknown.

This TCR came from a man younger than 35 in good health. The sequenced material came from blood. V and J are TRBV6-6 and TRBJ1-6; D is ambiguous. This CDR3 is CASSYGAPRDNSPLHF. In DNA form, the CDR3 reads TGTGCCAGCAGTTACGGTGCCCCGAGGGATAATTCACCCCTCCACTTT.